This TCR beta chain emerged from a study of CD8+CD57+ T cells in acquired aplastic anemia. Across the study: Sorting CD4+ and CD8+ cells gave DNA averaging approximately 2.9 ug.

As for this clonotype: Its antigen is currently unknown.

Genomic DNA acted as the template from which TCR beta VDJ combination and CDR3 sequence profiling were carried out. A single record per CDR3 protein comes from TCRdb applying MiXCR to the reads. Among approximately 190,000 distinct CDR3 sequences listed, roughly 64% were seen once. The study's findings and limits: Levels of CD8+ Simpson's diversity were not significantly distinct in patients versus controls.

CDR1 is LNHNV, CDR2 YYDKDF, per germline (reference sequence). The CDR3 sequence is 16 residues long. With 0 bases clipped from V and 0 bases from J, the junction kept 0 bases outside the gene matches. The clonotype originates from a human donor with severe aplastic anemia or a healthy control (not recorded which). The V call is TRBV15, the J call TRBJ2-2; 8 bases line up with TRBD2. The sample comprised sorted CD4+, CD8+, or CD8+CD57+ T cells (not recorded which) from PBMCs. The CDR3: CATSREAGANTGELFF. The CDR3 nucleotides read TGTGCCACCAGCAGAGAAGCGGGGGCGAACACCGGGGAGCTGTTTTTT.